A single sample gave rise to the 4 T cell receptor beta chains below, sequenced in a study of T cell changes during pregnancy in multiple sclerosis (dated by TCRdb to about 2019). The library was produced with the immunoSEQ multiplex PCR assay. This is the immuneACCESS table as TCRdb keeps it, with only in-frame sequences that have V and J called. A part of the clones is gone; compared with another copy, unresolved V genes explain less than half, and the rest is unexplained. This sample lists about 28,000 clones; about 91% were detected once. The ten largest clones capture roughly 0.77% of the sample. Sequencing used CD4+ T cells from peripheral blood mononuclear cells, obtained in the second trimester of pregnancy. The origin of the receptors is a female donor with multiple sclerosis, enrolled in a pregnancy study.

The CDR3 protein is CSVDLYNEQFF. The CDR3 DNA sequence: TGCAGTGTAGATCTCTACAATGAGCAGTTCTTC. The V gene is TRBV20-1, the J gene TRBJ2-1; D is uncertain. Germline V gene sequence: CDR1 DFQATT, CDR2 SNEGSKA (reference sequence). V lost 7 bases and J lost 3, with 7 bases in between. There are 11 residues in the CDR3.

The genes are TRBV5-1 and TRBJ2-5; D gene uncertain. The CDR3 runs 14 residues. Germline-derived CDR1 and CDR2 are SGHRS and YFSETQ. V lost 0 bases to trimming and J lost 6 bases, with 12 bases between them. CDR3 nucleotides: TGCGCCAGCAGCTTGGAAGACTTTTCCCAGACCCAGTACTTC. Amino acid sequence: CASSLEDFSQTQYF.

The genes are TRBV13 and TRBJ1-1; no definite D call. V lost 5 bases and J lost 3, with 16 bases in between. The CDR3 spans 15 residues. Germline V gene sequence: CDR1 PRHDT, CDR2 FYEKMQ (reference sequence). This chain's CDR3 is CASSIGFVLDTEAFF. DNA of the CDR3: TGTGCCAGCAGCATCGGGTTCGTACTGGACACTGAAGCTTTCTTT.

The chain joins TRBV11-2 to TRBJ2-3; 10 nucleotides agree with TRBD1. CDR3 length: 14 amino acids. J lost 4 bases, V lost 8 bases, and 6 bases had no gene match. Germline-derived CDR1 and CDR2 are SGHAT and FQNNGV. The CDR3 loop is CASVGQGWADTQYF. In DNA form, the CDR3 reads TGTGCCAGCGTGGGACAGGGGTGGGCAGATACGCAGTATTTT.